Listed below are T cell receptor beta chains from one sample, sequenced in a study of PD-L1 blockade in urothelial cancer. Data came from immunoSEQ multiplex PCR; TCRdb stores just in-frame clones and leaves some out. The data show 80,000 to 100,000 clones, 82% seen once. The sequencing used PBMCs, collected around atezolizumab (anti-PD-L1) treatment. All receptors derive from a man between 65 and 80 years old with urothelial cancer. Each CDR3 is given with its conserved first and last residue. Fields, in order: J gene, V gene, D gene, clone size, CDR3 protein, CDR3 DNA. A D gene is named only where the DNA matches it firmly. The size of a clone is reported for some rows only, either as once, few or many, or as a class for expanded clones.

>TRBJ2-7|TRBV29-1|TRBD2|NA
CSAGSGGIYEQYF
TGCAGCGCCGGGTCGGGGGGGATCTACGAGCAGTACTTC
>TRBJ1-3|TRBV6-1|NA|NA
CASSDLDRISGNTIYF
TGTGCCAGCAGTGATCTTGACAGGATCTCTGGAAACACCATATATTTT
>TRBJ1-2|TRBV28|TRBD1|NA
CASSLQQGESYGYTF
TGTGCCAGCAGTTTACAACAGGGGGAAAGCTATGGCTACACCTTC
>TRBJ2-1|TRBV7-2|TRBD2|once
CASSSWGGTYNEQFF
TGTGCCAGCAGCTCCTGGGGGGGAACCTACAATGAGCAGTTCTTC
>TRBJ2-5|TRBV7-3|NA|NA
CASSLGQPQETQYF
TGTGCCAGCAGCTTAGGGCAGCCCCAAGAGACCCAGTACTTC
>TRBJ1-2|TRBV19|NA|few
CASHGGGYGYTF
TGTGCCAGCCACGGCGGGGGCTATGGCTACACCTTC
>TRBJ2-7|TRBV5-1|TRBD1|NA
CASSLADRGFEQYF
TGCGCCAGCAGCTTGGCCGACAGGGGTTTCGAGCAGTACTTC
>TRBJ2-7|TRBV4-2|TRBD2|few
CASSQDPGGEQYF
TGTGCCAGCAGCCAAGACCCGGGGGGGGAGCAGTACTTC
>TRBJ2-7|TRBV7-2|NA|NA
CASSPTTGTYEQYF
TGTGCCAGCAGCCCGACCACAGGGACCTACGAGCAGTACTTC
>TRBJ2-5|TRBV19|TRBD1|NA
CASSIPGGEETQYF
TGTGCCAGTAGTATACCAGGGGGCGAGGAGACCCAGTACTTC
>TRBJ1-1|TRBV11-2|NA|few
CASSLAQGFRYTEAFF
TGTGCCAGCAGCTTAGCTCAGGGGTTTCGCTACACTGAAGCTTTCTTT
>TRBJ2-1|TRBV6-1|TRBD1|NA
CASSNRGTYNEQFF
TGTGCCAGCAGTAACAGGGGGACCTACAATGAGCAGTTCTTC
>TRBJ1-2|TRBV5-6|NA|NA
CASSPGHRNGYTF
TGTGCCAGCAGCCCGGGCCACAGGAATGGCTACACCTTC
>TRBJ2-1|TRBV19|NA|NA
CASSKWTGRGNEQFF
TGTGCCAGTTCGAAATGGACAGGGAGGGGGAATGAGCAGTTCTTC
>TRBJ2-6|TRBV5-1|NA|NA
CASSLQGTGANVLTF
TGCGCCAGCAGCTTGCAGGGGACTGGGGCCAACGTCCTGACTTTC
>TRBJ1-3|TRBV5-4|NA|NA
CASSLGVVGTGNTIYF
TGTGCCAGCAGCTTGGGGGTCGTCGGGACAGGAAACACCATATATTTT
>TRBJ2-5|TRBV19|TRBD1|NA
CASSIVGQQETQYF
TGTGCCAGTAGTATAGTGGGACAGCAAGAGACCCAGTACTTC
>TRBJ2-7|TRBV19|TRBD1|NA
CASSLQTGASFIDEQYF
TGTGCCAGTAGTCTACAAACAGGGGCGAGTTTCATCGACGAGCAGTACTTC
>TRBJ1-1|TRBV9|NA|medium-sized
CASSVQGGDTEAFF
TGTGCCAGCAGCGTGCAGGGTGGAGACACTGAAGCTTTCTTT
>TRBJ1-2|TRBV5-8|TRBD1|NA
CASSSWTGGTGGYTF
TGTGCCAGCAGCTCCTGGACAGGGGGAACTGGTGGCTACACCTTC
>TRBJ2-2|TRBV4-1|NA|NA
CASSQDVSGGGELFF
TGCGCCAGCAGCCAAGATGTTTCGGGTGGCGGGGAGCTGTTTTTT
>TRBJ2-1|TRBV7-2|TRBD2|NA
CASSLTSGTNNEQFF
TGTGCCAGCAGCTTAACTAGCGGGACAAACAATGAGCAGTTCTTC
>TRBJ2-7|TRBV5-6|TRBD2|NA
CASSYSGGAGEQYF
TGTGCCAGCAGCTACTCGGGGGGGGCAGGAGAGCAGTACTTC
>TRBJ2-2|TRBV19|NA|NA
CASSIARGFNTGELFF
TGTGCCAGTAGTATCGCCCGGGGTTTTAACACCGGGGAGCTGTTTTTT
>TRBJ1-5|TRBV6-1|NA|NA
CASSGERRNQPQHF
TGTGCCAGCAGTGGGGAAAGGAGGAATCAGCCCCAGCATTTT